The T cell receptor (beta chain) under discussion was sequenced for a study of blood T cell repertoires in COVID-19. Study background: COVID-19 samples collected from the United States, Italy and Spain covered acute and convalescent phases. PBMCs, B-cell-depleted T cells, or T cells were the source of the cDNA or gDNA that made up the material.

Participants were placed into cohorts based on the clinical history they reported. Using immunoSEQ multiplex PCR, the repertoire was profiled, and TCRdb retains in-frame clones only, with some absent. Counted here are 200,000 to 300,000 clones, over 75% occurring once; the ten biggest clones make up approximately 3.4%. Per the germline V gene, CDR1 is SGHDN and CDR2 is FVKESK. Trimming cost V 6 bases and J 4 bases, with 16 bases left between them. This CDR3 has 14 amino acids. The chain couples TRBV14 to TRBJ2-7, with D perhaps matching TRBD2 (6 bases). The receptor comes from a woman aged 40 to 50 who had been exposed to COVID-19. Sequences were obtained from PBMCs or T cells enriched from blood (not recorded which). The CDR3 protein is CASSHNEAGYEQYF. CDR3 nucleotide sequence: TGTGCCAGCAGTCACAATGAAGCGGGTTACGAGCAGTACTTC.